This T cell receptor beta chain was sequenced during a study of blood T cell repertoires in COVID-19. Overall study: COVID-19 samples from acute and convalescent phases originated in the United States, Italy and Spain.

This clone was picked up one time. V was pared by 2 bases and J by 5 bases, with 9 bases between. The germline V gene has CDR1 SGHTA and CDR2 FQGNSA. The CDR3 length is 13 residues. Original methodology: Amplification of reference gene primers was used by the study to estimate nucleated cell counts. The method was immunoSEQ multiplex PCR; TCRdb's version includes in-frame clones alone and lacks a portion of them. For V, J and clone size, that table is used; D and trimming come from the DNA. The sample contains tens of thousands of clones, more than 75% of which appear only once. The clonotype originates from a man in his sixties with acute or convalescent COVID-19. The sample taken for sequencing was peripheral blood. The chain couples TRBV7-2 to TRBJ2-5; D is possibly TRBD1 (5 bases). CDR3 sequence (DNA): TGTGCCAGCAGCTTAAGGGGCCTCGAGACCCAGTACTTC. Its translation is CASSLRGLETQYF.